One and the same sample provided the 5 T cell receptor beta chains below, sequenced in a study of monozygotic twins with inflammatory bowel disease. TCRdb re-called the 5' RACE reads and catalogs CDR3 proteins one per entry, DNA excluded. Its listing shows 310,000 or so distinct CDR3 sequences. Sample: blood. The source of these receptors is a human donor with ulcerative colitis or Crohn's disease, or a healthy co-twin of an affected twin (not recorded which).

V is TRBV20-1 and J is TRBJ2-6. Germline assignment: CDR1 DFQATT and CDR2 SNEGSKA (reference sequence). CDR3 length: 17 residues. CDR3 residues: CSARWADPSSGANVLTF.

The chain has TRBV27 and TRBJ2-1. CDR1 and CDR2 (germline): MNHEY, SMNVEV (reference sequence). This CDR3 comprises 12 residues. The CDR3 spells CASQGSYNEQFF.

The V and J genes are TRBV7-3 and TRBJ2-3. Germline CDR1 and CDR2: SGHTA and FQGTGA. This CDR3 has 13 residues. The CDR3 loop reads CASSPQGGDTQYF.

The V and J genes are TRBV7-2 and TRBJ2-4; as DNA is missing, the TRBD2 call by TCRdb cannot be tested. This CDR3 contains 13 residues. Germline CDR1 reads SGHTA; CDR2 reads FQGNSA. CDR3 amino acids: CASSGGGGHIQYF.

The chain's CDR3 is CAWSGLADTQYF. The gene calls are TRBV30 and TRBJ2-3. There are 12 residues in the CDR3. Germline V lookup: CDR1 GTSNPN, CDR2 SVGIG (reference sequence).